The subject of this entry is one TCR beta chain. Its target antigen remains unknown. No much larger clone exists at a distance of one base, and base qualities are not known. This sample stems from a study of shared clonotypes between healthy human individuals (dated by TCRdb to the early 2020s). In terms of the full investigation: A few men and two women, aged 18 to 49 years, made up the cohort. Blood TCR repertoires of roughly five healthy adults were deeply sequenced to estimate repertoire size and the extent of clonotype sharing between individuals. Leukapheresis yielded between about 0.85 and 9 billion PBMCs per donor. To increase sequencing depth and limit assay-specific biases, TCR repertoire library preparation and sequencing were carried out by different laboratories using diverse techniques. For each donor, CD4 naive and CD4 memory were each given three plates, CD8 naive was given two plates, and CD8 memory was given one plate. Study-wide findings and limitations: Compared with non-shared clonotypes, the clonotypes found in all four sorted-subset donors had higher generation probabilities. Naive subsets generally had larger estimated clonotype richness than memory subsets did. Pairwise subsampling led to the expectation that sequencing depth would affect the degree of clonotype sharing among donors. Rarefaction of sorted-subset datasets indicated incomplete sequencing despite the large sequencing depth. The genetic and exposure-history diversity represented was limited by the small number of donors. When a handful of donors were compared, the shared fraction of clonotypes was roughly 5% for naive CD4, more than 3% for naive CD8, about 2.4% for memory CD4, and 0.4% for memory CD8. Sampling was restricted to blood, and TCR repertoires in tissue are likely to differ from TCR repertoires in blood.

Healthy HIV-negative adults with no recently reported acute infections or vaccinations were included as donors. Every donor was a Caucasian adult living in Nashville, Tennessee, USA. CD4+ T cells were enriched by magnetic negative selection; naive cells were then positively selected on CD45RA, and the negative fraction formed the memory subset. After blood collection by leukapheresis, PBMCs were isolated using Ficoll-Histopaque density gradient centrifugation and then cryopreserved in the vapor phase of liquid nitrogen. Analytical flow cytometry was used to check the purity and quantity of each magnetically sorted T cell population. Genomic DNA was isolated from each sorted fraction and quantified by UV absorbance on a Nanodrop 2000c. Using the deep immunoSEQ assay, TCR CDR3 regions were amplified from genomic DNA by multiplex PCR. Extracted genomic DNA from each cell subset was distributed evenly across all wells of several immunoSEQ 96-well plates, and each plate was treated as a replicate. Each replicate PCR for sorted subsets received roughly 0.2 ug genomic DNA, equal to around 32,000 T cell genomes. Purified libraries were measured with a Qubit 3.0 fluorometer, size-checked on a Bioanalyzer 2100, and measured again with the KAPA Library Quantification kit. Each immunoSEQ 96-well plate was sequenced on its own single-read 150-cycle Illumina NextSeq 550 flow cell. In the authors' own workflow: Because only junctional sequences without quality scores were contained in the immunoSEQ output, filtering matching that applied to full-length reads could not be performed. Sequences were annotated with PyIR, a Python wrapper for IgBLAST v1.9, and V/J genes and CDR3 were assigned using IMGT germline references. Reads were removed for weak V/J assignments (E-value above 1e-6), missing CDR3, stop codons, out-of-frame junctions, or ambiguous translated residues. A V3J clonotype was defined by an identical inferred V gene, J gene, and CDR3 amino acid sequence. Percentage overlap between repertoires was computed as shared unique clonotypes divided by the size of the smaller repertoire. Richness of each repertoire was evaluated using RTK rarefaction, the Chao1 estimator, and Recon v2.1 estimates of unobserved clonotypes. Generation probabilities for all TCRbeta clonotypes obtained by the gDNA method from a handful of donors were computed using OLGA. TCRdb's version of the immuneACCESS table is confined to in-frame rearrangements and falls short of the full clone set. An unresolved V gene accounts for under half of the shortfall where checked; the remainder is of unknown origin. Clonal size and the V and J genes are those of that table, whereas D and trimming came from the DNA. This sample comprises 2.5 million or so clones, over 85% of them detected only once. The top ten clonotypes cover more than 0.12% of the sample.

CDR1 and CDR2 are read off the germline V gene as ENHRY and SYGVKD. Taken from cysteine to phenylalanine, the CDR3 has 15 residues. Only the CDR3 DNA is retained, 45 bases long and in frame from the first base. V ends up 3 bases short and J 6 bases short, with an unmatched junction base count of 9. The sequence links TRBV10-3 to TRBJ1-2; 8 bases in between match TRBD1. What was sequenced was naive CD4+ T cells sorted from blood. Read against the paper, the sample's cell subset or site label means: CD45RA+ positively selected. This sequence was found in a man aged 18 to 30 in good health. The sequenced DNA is TGTGCCATCAGTGATGTCCCTAGGACAGGGAATGGCTACACCTTC. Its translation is CAISDVPRTGNGYTF.